Listed here is a single T cell receptor (beta chain). These data belong to a study of shared clonotypes between healthy human individuals. The J segment lost 5 bases and the V segment lost 4 bases, leaving 8 bases of the junction unmatched. Germline V CDR1 and CDR2: MNHEY, SVGAGI. This CDR3 has 15 residues. As originally analysed: Junction-only sequences without quality scores came from ImmunoSEQ, so filtering differed. Measured with immunoSEQ multiplex PCR; TCRdb has only the in-frame clones, and not every one. V and J calls and clone size follow that table, whereas D and trimming were derived from the DNA. The table shows approximately 2,000,000 clones, with about nine tenths occurring only once.

The sequence derives from a man younger than 35 in good health. Some clones in this sample may be carry-over from other donors' samples. The V and J genes are TRBV6-5 and TRBJ2-3; 8 bases are shared with TRBD2. What was sequenced was naive CD4+ T cells from PBMCs. As for subset: CD45RA+ positively selected. The DNA for the CDR3 is TGTGCCAGCAGTTCCCCGGGGGGGGCTAAAGATACGCAGTATTTT. This gives the protein CASSSPGGAKDTQYF.